This TCR beta chain was identified in a study of neurological immune-mediated disorders. Study as a whole: There were around 35 multiple sclerosis patients. Of these, around 30 had relapsing-remitting MS and 3 had secondary progressive MS.

From the 5' RACE reads, TCRdb called clonotypes with MiXCR, one entry per CDR3 protein. The repertoire holds 90,000 to 100,000 distinct CDR3 sequences, with 3% to 4% as singletons. The CDR3 covers 15 residues. Germline values: CDR1 MDHEN, CDR2 SYDVKM. V shed 5 bases and J 4 bases; nucleotides not matched to a gene: 9. Ten or more counts support this clonotype. This TCR came from a woman between 18 and 30 years old with multiple sclerosis. Material: PBMCs. The chain employs TRBV28 and TRBJ2-5; TRBD1 matches 8 bases. In DNA, the CDR3 is TGTGCCAGCAGTACTCCTCGGACAGGGAGAGAGACCCAGTACTTC. Its protein is CASSTPRTGRETQYF.